These 32 T cell receptor beta chains originate from one sample sequenced in a study of glioma-infiltrating T cells after dendritic cell vaccination. Some clones are missing from TCRdb's copy, which holds only in-frame ones; the method was immunoSEQ multiplex PCR. The data hold about 65,000 clones, with 86% observed a single time. The time point was: after dendritic cell vaccination, including at tumor progression/relapse. The specimen comprised blood, sampled after dendritic cell vaccination. These receptors came from a human donor with glioblastoma.

This clone appeared a single time. The genes are TRBV6-5 and TRBJ1-5, with 9 bases fitting TRBD1. Trimming cost V 5 bases and J 3 bases; bases outside gene matches: 5. The germline gives CDR1 MNHEY, CDR2 SVGAGI. The CDR3 runs to 15 residues. The CDR3, as DNA: TGTGCCAGCAGTAGAGGGACAGGGCTCAATCAGCCCCAGCATTTT. Translating it yields CASSRGTGLNQPQHF.

CDR3 nucleotides: TGTGCCAGCAGCTCGCCAGGGAATAAACAGCCCCAGCATTTT. This gives the protein CASSSPGNKQPQHF. This rearrangement joins TRBV11-2 to TRBJ1-5, with D tentatively TRBD1 (5 bases). The CDR3 extends over 14 amino acids. Germline CDR1 and CDR2: SGHAT and FQNNGV. V was clipped by 4 bases and J by 7 bases, with 14 bases between them.

The V gene is TRBV6-5, the J gene TRBJ2-1; 8 positions agree with TRBD1. This CDR3 comprises 15 residues. Germline CDR1 MNHEY, CDR2 SVGAGI. J was trimmed by 5 bases and V by 0 bases; bases with no gene match: 3. The CDR3 region is CASSYSRGLDNEQFF. The CDR3 DNA reads as TGTGCCAGCAGTTACTCCAGGGGGCTTGACAATGAGCAGTTCTTC.

The V call is TRBV18, the J call TRBJ1-5; no reliable D call. V lost 6 bases to trimming and J lost 5 bases, with 11 bases between them. This CDR3 spans 13 amino acids. The germline gives CDR1 KGHSH, CDR2 LQKENI. The CDR3 DNA is TGTGCCAGCTCCCCCCGCGAGGATCAGCCCCAGCATTTT. As protein: CASSPREDQPQHF.

This chain uses TRBV30 with TRBJ1-6; 8 bases are shared with TRBD1. With 3 bases clipped from V and 8 bases from J, the junction kept 6 bases outside the gene matches. Germline values: CDR1 GTSNPN, CDR2 SVGIG (reference sequence). The CDR3 has 14 residues. CDR3 sequence: CAWSIDRGHSPLHF. CDR3 bases: TGTGCCTGGAGCATCGACAGGGGTCATTCACCCCTCCACTTT.

The V and J genes are TRBV6-1 and TRBJ2-7; TRBD1 might be the D (6 bases). Germline V CDR1 and CDR2: MNHNS, SASEGT. Trimming stripped 5 bases from V and 2 bases from J, with 13 bases between. CDR3 length equals 14 residues. CDR3 sequence reads: CASSSIQGPYEQYF. The CDR3 DNA follows: TGTGCCAGCAGTTCCATTCAGGGGCCCTACGAGCAGTACTTC.

This clone was recorded only once. The chain recombines TRBV2 with TRBJ1-6, with TRBD1 matching over 7 bases. V shed 6 bases and J 4 bases; nucleotides not matched to a gene: 3. In germline, CDR1 is SNHLY, CDR2 FYNNEI. The CDR3 has 14 amino acids. This CDR3 is CASSGTAYNSPLHF. As DNA, the CDR3 is TGTGCCAGCAGCGGGACAGCATATAATTCACCCCTCCACTTT.

The genes are TRBV19 and TRBJ1-2; 9 nucleotides align to TRBD1. Germline CDR1 LNHDA, CDR2 SQIVND (reference sequence). V was clipped by 6 bases and J by 4 bases; unmatched bases: 9. This CDR3 spans 15 amino acids. The DNA for the CDR3 is TGTGCCAGTAGCCCACAGGGGGCGTACGGCTATGGCTACACCTTC. Amino acids: CASSPQGAYGYGYTF.

The V call is TRBV30, the J call TRBJ1-1; D unclear. This CDR3 has 14 residues. V lost 2 bases and J lost 0, with 10 bases in between. Germline CDR1 reads GTSNPN; CDR2 reads SVGIG (reference sequence). The CDR3 is CAWSSLGVNTEAFF. In DNA form, the CDR3 reads TGTGCCTGGAGTTCCCTCGGGGTGAACACTGAAGCTTTCTTT.

This chain joins TRBV11-2 and TRBJ1-1, with 8 bases identical to TRBD1. This CDR3 has 15 amino acids. Germline V lookup: CDR1 SGHAT, CDR2 FQNNGV. V was pared by 7 bases and J by 1 base, with 8 bases of the junction left unmatched. Here the CDR3 DNA reads TGTGCCAGCACGGAACGACAGGGGTGGAACACTGAAGCTTTCTTT. Translated: CASTERQGWNTEAFF.

The CDR3 nucleotides are TGTGCCTGGAGTGCCTGGACAGGGGGCTCTGGAAACACCATATATTTT. Translating it yields CAWSAWTGGSGNTIYF. This sequence joins TRBV30 and TRBJ1-3, with 10 positions matching TRBD1. Germline values: CDR1 GTSNPN, CDR2 SVGIG (reference sequence). The CDR3 is 16 residues long. V shed 1 base and J 0 bases; nucleotides not matched to a gene: 3.

The J gene is TRBJ2-3, the V gene TRBV5-6, with D maybe TRBD1 (6 bases). V was cut by 5 bases and J by 4 bases, with 17 bases left in between. This CDR3 contains 15 residues. Germline V lookup: CDR1 SGHDT, CDR2 YYEEEE. CDR3 in amino acids: CASSKTGIPSDTQYF. The DNA for the CDR3 is TGTGCCAGCAGTAAAACAGGGATTCCATCAGATACGCAGTATTTT.

The V gene is TRBV21-1, the J gene TRBJ2-7; the D call of TRBD1 is as the table states it, not checked on the DNA. TRBV21-1 is assigned pseudogene status. CDR3 length: 15 amino acids. CDR3 bases: TGTGCCAGCAGCAAAGGTGGGGGCCCTAACTACGAGCAGTACTTC. Translation gives CASSKGGGPNYEQYF.

V is TRBV5-1 and J is TRBJ2-6, with D perhaps matching TRBD2 (6 bases). Looked up from germline, CDR1 is SGHRS and CDR2 is YFSETQ. The CDR3 spans 16 residues. Trimming left V 0 bases short and J 0 bases short, with 7 bases between. The CDR3 coding sequence is TGCGCCAGCAGCTTGGACGGGAGCTCTGGGGCCAACGTCCTGACTTTC. Amino acids: CASSLDGSSGANVLTF. The full variable domain, rest sourced from reference TRBV5-1 and TRBJ2-6, is KAGVTQTPRYLIKTRGQQVTLSCSPISGHRSVSWYQQTPGQGLQFLFEYFSETQRNKGNFPGRFSGRQFSNSRSEMNVSTLELGDSALYLCASSLDGSSGANVLTFGAGSRLTVL.

The chain recombines TRBV5-1 with TRBJ1-6; a possible D gene is TRBD1 (6 bases). Germline V gene sequence: CDR1 SGHRS, CDR2 YFSETQ. Trimming cost V 0 bases and J 4 bases, with 11 bases left between them. This CDR3 contains 16 residues. In DNA form, the CDR3 reads TGCGCCAGCAGCTTGGCGCAGGGGAATTATAATTCACCCCTCCACTTT. The encoded protein is CASSLAQGNYNSPLHF.

The genes are TRBV28 and TRBJ1-5; 8 nucleotides line up with TRBD1. V lost 2 bases, J lost 0 bases, and 9 bases stayed unmatched. This CDR3 comprises 18 residues. Germline CDR1 MDHEN, CDR2 SYDVKM. For the CDR3, the DNA is TGTGCCAGCAGTTTAAGATTTGGGACAGGCAATAGCAATCAGCCCCAGCATTTT. Translated, it gives CASSLRFGTGNSNQPQHF. The entire variable domain, with the rest obtained from reference TRBV28 and TRBJ1-5, is as follows: DVKVTQSSRYLVKRTGEKVFLECVQDMDHENMFWYRQDPGLGLRLIYFSYDVKMKEKGDIPEGYSVSREKKERFSLILESASTNQTSMYLCASSLRFGTGNSNQPQHFGDGTRLSIL.

V and J are TRBV7-9 and TRBJ1-4, with D unresolved. The germline V and J ends were trimmed by 5 bases and 3 bases, with 13 bases remaining between them. CDR3 size: 15 residues. The V gene's germline CDR1 is SEHNR and CDR2 FQNEAQ (reference sequence). The CDR3 protein is CASSPPGLANEKLFF. DNA for the CDR3: TGTGCCAGCAGCCCTCCGGGGTTAGCTAATGAAAAACTGTTTTTT.

The chain carries TRBV19 and TRBJ1-2; 9 bases are shared with TRBD1. This CDR3 region has 16 residues. With 4 bases clipped from V and 1 base from J, the junction kept 7 bases outside the gene matches. The germline V gene encodes CDR1 LNHDA and CDR2 SQIVND (reference sequence). The CDR3 spells CASSTKGQGNNYGYTF. The CDR3 DNA follows: TGTGCCAGTAGTACTAAAGGACAGGGGAATAACTATGGCTACACCTTC. Using reference TRBV19 and TRBJ1-2 for the parts outside the CDR3, the full variable domain is DGGITQSPKYLFRKEGQNVTLSCEQNLNHDAMYWYRQDPGQGLRLIYYSQIVNDFQKGDIAEGYSVSREKKESFPLTVTSAQKNPTAFYLCASSTKGQGNNYGYTFGSGTRLTVV.

The CDR3 here is CATTGGVGEKLFF. CDR3 bases: TGTGCCACCACCGGAGGGGTTGGGGAAAAACTGTTTTTT. The V call is TRBV6-6, the J call TRBJ1-4; D is possibly TRBD1 (5 bases). The V gene's germline CDR1 is MNHNY and CDR2 SVGAGI (reference sequence). The CDR3 spans 13 residues. V shed 10 bases and J shed 8 bases, with 17 bases lying between them.

The chain uses TRBV2 and TRBJ2-2; D gene unclear. The CDR3 has 13 residues. The V end lost 5 bases, the J end lost 4 bases, and 8 bases lay between the germline ends. The germline V gene encodes CDR1 SNHLY and CDR2 FYNNEI. CDR3 DNA: TGTGCCAGCAGTAAAGACACCACCGGGGAGCTGTTTTTT. This codes for CASSKDTTGELFF.

The chain uses TRBV19 and TRBJ1-1; D is perhaps TRBD1 (5 bases). The CDR3 totals 14 residues. The V end was cut by 7 bases, the J end by 4 bases, with 16 bases between. Germline V gene sequence: CDR1 LNHDA, CDR2 SQIVND (reference sequence). The CDR3 region has the DNA TGTGCCAGTAAGGAGGGAAGGGGAGGCACTGAAGCTTTCTTT. It is translated as CASKEGRGGTEAFF.

The rearrangement uses TRBV10-3 and TRBJ1-2; D ambiguous. The CDR3 consists of 14 residues. V lost 8 bases to trimming and J lost 8 bases, with 21 bases between them. From germline, CDR1 is ENHRY and CDR2 SYGVKD. The CDR3 is CAISEGGSRGGYTF. CDR3 coding DNA: TGTGCCATCTCCGAGGGAGGCTCCCGGGGAGGCTACACCTTC.

This clone was counted only a few times. This rearrangement joins TRBV5-1 to TRBJ2-7, with D hard to call. This CDR3 is 12 amino acids long. V lost 5 bases and J 2 bases, leaving 8 bases between the germline ends. The germline gives CDR1 SGHRS, CDR2 YFSETQ. Here the CDR3 reads CASRGITYEQYF. The CDR3 bases are TGCGCCAGCAGGGGCATTACCTACGAGCAGTACTTC.

This chain joins TRBV29-1 and TRBJ1-2; a possible D gene is TRBD1 (5 bases). CDR1 SQVTM and CDR2 ANQGSEA come from the germline V gene. The CDR3 contains 14 residues. The V end was cut by 1 base, the J end by 4 bases, with 13 bases between. The DNA of the CDR3 is TGCAGCGTTGAAGCCGCCGGGGGAGGCTATGGCTACACCTTC. Its translation: CSVEAAGGGYGYTF.

The chain links TRBV7-2 to TRBJ1-6; 10 bases map to TRBD1. Germline lookup yields CDR1 SGHTA and CDR2 FQGNSA. The CDR3 spans 14 residues. V was clipped by 6 bases and J by 10 bases; unmatched bases: 6. CDR3 sequence reads: CASRGTGERSPLHF. CDR3 nucleotide sequence: TGTGCCAGCAGAGGGACAGGGGAACGGTCACCCCTCCACTTT.

The V call is TRBV5-6, the J call TRBJ1-3, with D perhaps TRBD1 (6 bases). Germline assignment: CDR1 SGHDT and CDR2 YYEEEE. The CDR3 length is 15 residues. Trimming shortened V by 2 bases and J by 4 bases, and 13 bases separated the two germline ends. DNA of the CDR3: TGTGCCAGCAGCTTACGGACAGTAAGAGGAAACACCATATATTTT. Encoded protein: CASSLRTVRGNTIYF.

As concerns this clone: The identical CDR3 is also encoded by other nucleotide sequences in the sample. The V call is TRBV10-2, the J call TRBJ1-6; a weak D match, TRBD1 (6 bases). Per the germline V gene, CDR1 is WSHSY and CDR2 is SAAADI. The CDR3 runs 20 residues. V was trimmed by 3 bases and J by 0 bases, leaving 21 bases between them. CDR3 bases: TGCGCCAGCAGTGATCTTACAGGGCGCAACCAAAACTCCTATAATTCACCCCTCCACTTT. It specifies CASSDLTGRNQNSYNSPLHF.

The chain has TRBV11-2 and TRBJ1-1; tentatively, D is TRBD1 (6 bases). Germline values: CDR1 SGHAT, CDR2 FQNNGV. The CDR3 totals 14 residues. The V end lost 5 bases, the J end lost 7 bases, and 17 bases lay between the germline ends. CDR3: CASSNRREQGEAFF. The CDR3 nucleotides read TGTGCCAGCAGCAATCGACGGGAACAGGGTGAAGCTTTCTTT.

V usage is TRBV4-2 and J usage is TRBJ2-7, with TRBD1 matching 9 bases. J lost 0 bases, V lost 0 bases, and 3 bases had no gene match. CDR3 size: 16 residues. Per germline, CDR1 LGHNA and CDR2 YNFKEQ. The CDR3 nucleotides are TGTGCCAGCAGCCAAGAAATGACAGGGGGCTCCTACGAGCAGTACTTC. Amino acid sequence: CASSQEMTGGSYEQYF.

The chain uses TRBV5-4 and TRBJ1-4; TRBD1 matches at 8 bases. The CDR3 extends over 15 amino acids. Trimming removed 0 bases from V and 8 bases from J; junction bases left unmatched: 6. Germline lookup yields CDR1 SGHNT and CDR2 YYREEE (reference sequence). This CDR3 is CASSLGGTGGEKLFF. The DNA for the CDR3 is TGTGCCAGCAGCTTGGGGGGGACAGGAGGGGAAAAACTGTTTTTT.

This sequence joins TRBV9 and TRBJ2-3; 9 nucleotides match TRBD2. The V segment lost 5 bases and the J segment 6 bases; nucleotides outside the gene matches: 10. The CDR3 is 15 amino acids. Germline assignment: CDR1 SGDLS and CDR2 YYNGEE. The CDR3 region has the DNA TGTGCCAGCAGTGAGAACATAGCGGGGGCCGATACGCAGTATTTT. It is translated as CASSENIAGADTQYF.

The chain is built from TRBV11-3 and TRBJ2-1; a possible D gene is TRBD1 (6 bases). CDR3 length equals 17 residues. V gave up 2 bases and J gave up 9 bases, with 23 bases separating them. Germline loops: CDR1 SGHNT, CDR2 YENEEA. CDR3 in DNA: TGTGCCAGCAGCTTAAGCCCTTTCGGGACATATGAGGTTGAGCAGTTCTTC. Residues: CASSLSPFGTYEVEQFF.